The 6 T cell receptor beta chains below were found in one sample sequenced in a study of human T cells and chemical hapten exposure (dated by TCRdb to about 2021). This specimen's time point label, per the study, means: pre-sensitization, week 0. The treatment or condition label corresponds to: therapeutic diphenylcyclopropenone sensitization with weekly scalp DPC. The library was obtained by RACE. The sample was run on a NextSeq 500. TCRdb took the public reads, trimmed them with fastp at Q25, ran MiXCR for clone calling and kept in-frame beta chains. One record per CDR3 amino acid sequence lists the most common genes and DNA. In all, the sample holds around 250,000 distinct CDR3 sequences, and 8.6% of those were seen once. Of the sample, 2% to 2.5% is held by the ten largest clones. The sample consisted of whole blood, taken in connection with sensitization to the hapten diphenylcyclopropenone (DPC). The receptors stem from a woman aged 40 to 50 with alopecia areata. Some clones in this sample may be carry-over from other donors' samples.

There are a few counts of this clonotype. The genes are TRBV29-1 and TRBJ2-7; perhaps TRBD2 as D (5 bases). Germline CDR1 and CDR2: SQVTM and ANQGSEA. The germline V and J ends were trimmed by 7 bases and 0 bases, with 10 bases remaining between them. CDR3 length equals 12 residues. The CDR3 loop reads CSAGLSSYEQYF. The CDR3, as DNA: TGCAGCGCCGGACTGAGCTCCTACGAGCAGTACTTC.

This rearrangement joins TRBV6-5 to TRBJ2-4; 8 bases agree with TRBD1. Germline V gene data show CDR1 as MNHEY and CDR2 as SVGAGI. After removal of 0 bases from V and 11 bases from J, the junction contained 3 bases not matched to a gene. The CDR3 loop spans 13 amino acids. The CDR3 reads CASSYSLRGLQYF. DNA for the CDR3: TGTGCCAGCAGTTACTCGCTCAGGGGGCTTCAGTACTTC.

This clonotype showed up just a few times. The V and J genes are TRBV6-5 and TRBJ1-1; D gene uncertain. Germline V gene data show CDR1 as MNHEY and CDR2 as SVGAGI. V was pared by 5 bases and J by 3 bases, with 13 bases between. The CDR3 length is 14 residues. The chain's CDR3 is CASSLVPSYTEAFF. The CDR3, as DNA: TGTGCCAGCAGTCTCGTTCCCTCGTACACTGAAGCTTTCTTT.

This clonotype was picked up a small number of times. The chain joins TRBV20-1 to TRBJ1-1, with D tentatively TRBD1 (6 bases). The CDR3 contains 14 residues. V shed 1 base and J shed 0 bases, with 9 bases lying between them. CDR1 is DFQATT, CDR2 SNEGSKA, per germline (reference sequence). This chain's CDR3 is CSARGTDLNTEAFF. Written as DNA, the CDR3 is TGCAGTGCTAGAGGGACAGATTTGAACACTGAAGCTTTCTTT.

This clonotype showed up just once. The chain carries TRBV27 and TRBJ2-3; no definite D call. Germline CDR1 reads MNHEY; CDR2 reads SMNVEV (reference sequence). The CDR3 has 13 residues. Trimming cost V 0 bases and J 11 bases, with 12 bases left between them. The CDR3 nucleotides are TGTGCCAGCAGTTTATCGGACGGGCTACTGCAGTATTTT. Amino acids: CASSLSDGLLQYF.

This clonotype has more than one count but fewer than ten. The gene calls are TRBV11-2 and TRBJ2-2; possibly TRBD2 for D (5 bases). Trimming cost V 5 bases and J 5 bases, with 9 bases left between them. The CDR3 runs to 13 residues. The V gene's germline CDR1 is SGHAT and CDR2 FQNNGV. The CDR3 nucleotides are TGTGCCAGCAGCCGGCTAGCAACCGGGGAGCTGTTTTTT. This translates into CASSRLATGELFF.